This TCR beta chain appears in the sequencing data of a study of siplizumab effects on memory and regulatory T cells. Study observations and caveats: There were only a minor fraction of alloreactive clones that mapped to unstimulated subsets. Controls had around 25% Treg-derived mappable alloreactive CD4+ clones on average, versus approximately 70% with siplizumab. Proliferating Tregs from siplizumab cultures lacked functional confirmation of suppression.

On this clone itself: Its antigen is currently unknown.

Assay used: immunoSEQ multiplex PCR; TCRdb lists only in-frame clones, some missing. Of 85,000 to 130,000 clones listed, around 92% are singletons. Germline trimming cut 1 base from V and 5 bases from J; bases unmatched to any gene: 8. CDR1 is MDHEN and CDR2 is SYDVKM in the germline V gene. The CDR3 consists of 18 residues. The TCR was taken from a human donor in good health. Some clones in this sample may be carry-over from other donors' samples. Sequenced material: CD4+ T cells sorted from blood. The chain couples TRBV28 to TRBJ2-1; 13 bases map to TRBD2. CDR3 residues: CASSLLGTSGTQNNEQFF. The CDR3 DNA reads as TGTGCCAGCAGTTTATTGGGGACTAGCGGGACCCAAAACAATGAGCAGTTCTTC.